The clone carrying this T cell receptor beta chain was counted only a few times. Its antigen remains unknown. The V end lost 0 bases, the J end lost 2 bases, and 12 bases lay between the germline ends. Germline V CDR1 and CDR2: LGHNA, YSLEER. The CDR3 extends over 16 amino acids. This sample stems from a study of T-cell reconstitution after alpha-beta-depleted transplantation in children. Notes on the study in general: Several hundred expanded graft clones reportedly were the source of alpha-beta T cells about two months after transplant. TCRbeta diversity was high at day 60 in some patients (a result of surviving recipient T cells and thymic progenitors). T-cell counts and diversity at one year post-transplant came mainly from newly produced T cells.

This sample's TCRbeta library carried unique molecular identifier barcodes. TCRdb re-analysed the PCR reads in MiXCR, keeping a single row per CDR3 protein. Of 500,000 to 650,000 distinct CDR3 sequences detected, roughly 13% appear once; the ten largest clones hold about 2%. Material: PBMCs, mostly from graft donor cells, obtained 360 days after TCRalphabeta/CD19-depleted stem cell transplant. V is TRBV4-3 and J is TRBJ2-3; D remains unclear. The TCR sequence derives from a male patient aged 10 to 17 who had a stem cell transplant for acute myeloid leukemia, so the T cells may come from the graft donor. The CDR3 region has the DNA TGCGCCAGCAGCCAAGACGTTGCGTTCCCCACAGATACGCAGTATTTT. Translation gives CASSQDVAFPTDTQYF.